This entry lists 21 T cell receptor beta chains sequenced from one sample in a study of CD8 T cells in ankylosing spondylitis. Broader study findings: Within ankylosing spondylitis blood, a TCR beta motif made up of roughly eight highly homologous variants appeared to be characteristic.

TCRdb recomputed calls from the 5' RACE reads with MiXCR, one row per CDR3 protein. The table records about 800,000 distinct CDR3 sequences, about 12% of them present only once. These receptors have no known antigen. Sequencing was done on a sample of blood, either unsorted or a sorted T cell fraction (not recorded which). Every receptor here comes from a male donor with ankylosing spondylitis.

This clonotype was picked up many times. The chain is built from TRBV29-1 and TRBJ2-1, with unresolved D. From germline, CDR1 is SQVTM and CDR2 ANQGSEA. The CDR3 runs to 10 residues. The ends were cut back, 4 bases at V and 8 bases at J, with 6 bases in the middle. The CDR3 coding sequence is TGCAGCGTTGTAGGGCATGAGCAGTTCTTC. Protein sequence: CSVVGHEQFF.

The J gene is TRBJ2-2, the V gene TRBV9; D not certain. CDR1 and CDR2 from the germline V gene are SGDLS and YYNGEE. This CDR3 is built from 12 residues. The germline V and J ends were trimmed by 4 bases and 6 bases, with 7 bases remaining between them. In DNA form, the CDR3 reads TGTGCCAGCAGCCACCGATCCGGGGAGCTGTTTTTT. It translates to CASSHRSGELFF.

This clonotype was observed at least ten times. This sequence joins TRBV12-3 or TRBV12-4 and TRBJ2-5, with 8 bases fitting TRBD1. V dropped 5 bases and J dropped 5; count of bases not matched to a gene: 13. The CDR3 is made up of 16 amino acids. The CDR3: CASSPNRGVISETQYF. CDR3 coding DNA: TGTGCCAGCAGTCCTAACAGGGGGGTAATTAGCGAGACCCAGTACTTC.

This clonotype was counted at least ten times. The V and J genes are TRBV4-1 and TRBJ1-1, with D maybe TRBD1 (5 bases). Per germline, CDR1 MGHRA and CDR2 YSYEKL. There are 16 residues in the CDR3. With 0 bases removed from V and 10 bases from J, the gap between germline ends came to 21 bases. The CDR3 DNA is TGCGCCAGCAGCCAAGACCCCCCACGGACCAGGGATAGAGCTTTCTTT. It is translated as CASSQDPPRTRDRAFF.

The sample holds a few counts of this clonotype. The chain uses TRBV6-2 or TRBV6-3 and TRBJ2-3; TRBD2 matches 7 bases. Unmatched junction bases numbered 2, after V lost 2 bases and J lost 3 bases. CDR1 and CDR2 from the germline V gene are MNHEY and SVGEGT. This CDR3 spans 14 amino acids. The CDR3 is CASSYRRETDTQYF. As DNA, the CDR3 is TGTGCCAGCAGTTACCGGCGGGAGACAGATACGCAGTATTTT.

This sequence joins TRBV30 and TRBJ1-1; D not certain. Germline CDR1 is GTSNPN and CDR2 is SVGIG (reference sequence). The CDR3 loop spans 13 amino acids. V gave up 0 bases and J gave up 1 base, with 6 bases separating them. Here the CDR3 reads CAWSVGWNTEAFF. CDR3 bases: TGTGCCTGGAGTGTAGGATGGAACACTGAAGCTTTCTTT.

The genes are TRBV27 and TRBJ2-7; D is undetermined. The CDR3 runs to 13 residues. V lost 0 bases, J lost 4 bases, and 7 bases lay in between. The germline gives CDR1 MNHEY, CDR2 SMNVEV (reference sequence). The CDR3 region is CASSLSKTYEQYF. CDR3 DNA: TGTGCCAGCAGTTTATCCAAGACTTACGAGCAGTACTTC.

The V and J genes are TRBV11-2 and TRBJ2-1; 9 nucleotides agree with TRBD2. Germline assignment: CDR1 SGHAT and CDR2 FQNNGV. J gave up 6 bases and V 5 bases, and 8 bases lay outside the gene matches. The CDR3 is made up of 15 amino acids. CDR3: CASSAPGLATNEQFF. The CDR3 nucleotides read TGTGCCAGCAGCGCCCCGGGACTAGCTACCAATGAGCAGTTCTTC.

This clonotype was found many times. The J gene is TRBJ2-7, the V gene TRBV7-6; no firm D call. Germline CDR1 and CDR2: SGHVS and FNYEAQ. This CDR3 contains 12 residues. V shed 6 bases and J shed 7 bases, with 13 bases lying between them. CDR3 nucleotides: TGTGCCAGCAGTTTCCCCGGTCGGGAGCAGTACTTC. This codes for CASSFPGREQYF.

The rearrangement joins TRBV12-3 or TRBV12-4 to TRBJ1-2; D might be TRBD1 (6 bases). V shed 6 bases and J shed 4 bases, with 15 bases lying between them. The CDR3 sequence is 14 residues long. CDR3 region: CASRRWTVPYGYTF. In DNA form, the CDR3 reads TGTGCCAGCAGGCGATGGACAGTGCCCTATGGCTACACCTTC.

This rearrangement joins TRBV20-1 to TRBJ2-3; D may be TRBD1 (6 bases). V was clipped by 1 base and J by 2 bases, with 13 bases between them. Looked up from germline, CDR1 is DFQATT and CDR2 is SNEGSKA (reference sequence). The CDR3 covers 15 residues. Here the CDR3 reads CSARADRQDTDTQYF. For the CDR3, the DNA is TGCAGTGCTAGAGCCGACAGGCAGGACACAGATACGCAGTATTTT.

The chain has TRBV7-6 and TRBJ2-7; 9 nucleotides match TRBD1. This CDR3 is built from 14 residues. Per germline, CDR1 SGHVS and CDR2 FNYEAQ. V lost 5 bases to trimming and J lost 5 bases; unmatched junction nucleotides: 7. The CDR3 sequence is CASSGPGQGDEQYF. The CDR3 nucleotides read TGTGCCAGCAGCGGTCCGGGACAGGGAGACGAGCAGTACTTC.

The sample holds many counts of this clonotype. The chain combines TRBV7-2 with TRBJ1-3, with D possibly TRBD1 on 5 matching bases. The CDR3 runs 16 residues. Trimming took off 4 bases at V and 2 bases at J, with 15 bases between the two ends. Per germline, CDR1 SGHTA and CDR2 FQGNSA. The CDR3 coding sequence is TGTGCCAGCAGCTCCGGGACTTTAAGCGCTGGAAACACCATATATTTT. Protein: CASSSGTLSAGNTIYF.

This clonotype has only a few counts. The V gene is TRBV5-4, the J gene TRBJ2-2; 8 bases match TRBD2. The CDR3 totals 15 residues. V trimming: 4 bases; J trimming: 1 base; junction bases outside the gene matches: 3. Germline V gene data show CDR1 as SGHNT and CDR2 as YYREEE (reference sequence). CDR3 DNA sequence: TGTGCCAGCAGCCCCGGGGGGGAGAACACCGGGGAGCTGTTTTTT. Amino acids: CASSPGGENTGELFF.

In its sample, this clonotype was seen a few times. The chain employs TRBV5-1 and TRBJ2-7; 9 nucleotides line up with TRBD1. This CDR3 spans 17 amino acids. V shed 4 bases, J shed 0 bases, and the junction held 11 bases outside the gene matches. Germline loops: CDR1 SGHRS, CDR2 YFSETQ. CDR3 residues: CASSVETGGSSSYEQYF. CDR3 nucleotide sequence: TGCGCCAGCAGCGTGGAGACAGGGGGGTCTAGCTCCTACGAGCAGTACTTC.

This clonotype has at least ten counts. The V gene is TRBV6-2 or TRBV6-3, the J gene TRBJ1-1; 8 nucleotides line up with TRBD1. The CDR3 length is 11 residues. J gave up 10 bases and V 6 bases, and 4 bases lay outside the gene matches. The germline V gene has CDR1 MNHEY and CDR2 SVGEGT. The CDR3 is CASRTGARAFF. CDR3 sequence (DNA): TGTGCCAGCAGGACAGGGGCGAGAGCTTTCTTT.

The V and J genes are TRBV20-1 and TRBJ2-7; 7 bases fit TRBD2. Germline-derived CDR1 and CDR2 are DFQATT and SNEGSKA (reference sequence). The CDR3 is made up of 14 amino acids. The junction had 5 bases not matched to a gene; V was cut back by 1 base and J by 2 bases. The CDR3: CSARASGRAYEQYF. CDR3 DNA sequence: TGCAGTGCTAGAGCGTCAGGGAGGGCCTACGAGCAGTACTTC.

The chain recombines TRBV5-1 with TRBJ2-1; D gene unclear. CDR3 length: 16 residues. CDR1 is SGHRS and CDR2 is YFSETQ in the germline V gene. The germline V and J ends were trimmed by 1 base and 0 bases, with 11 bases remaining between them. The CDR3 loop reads CASSLNPSDSYNEQFF. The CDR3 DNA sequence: TGCGCCAGCAGCTTGAACCCCTCCGACTCCTACAATGAGCAGTTCTTC.

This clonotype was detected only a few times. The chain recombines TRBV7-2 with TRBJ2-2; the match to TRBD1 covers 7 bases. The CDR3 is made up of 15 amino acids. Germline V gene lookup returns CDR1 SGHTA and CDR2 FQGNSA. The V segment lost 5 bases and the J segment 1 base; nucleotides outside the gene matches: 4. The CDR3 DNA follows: TGTGCCAGCAGCACACAGGGGTTGAACACCGGGGAGCTGTTTTTT. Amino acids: CASSTQGLNTGELFF.

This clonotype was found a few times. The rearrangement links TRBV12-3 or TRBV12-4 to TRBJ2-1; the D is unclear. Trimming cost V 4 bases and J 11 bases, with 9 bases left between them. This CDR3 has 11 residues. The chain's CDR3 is CASSYRNKQFF. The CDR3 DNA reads TGTGCCAGCAGTTACCGAAACAAGCAGTTCTTC.

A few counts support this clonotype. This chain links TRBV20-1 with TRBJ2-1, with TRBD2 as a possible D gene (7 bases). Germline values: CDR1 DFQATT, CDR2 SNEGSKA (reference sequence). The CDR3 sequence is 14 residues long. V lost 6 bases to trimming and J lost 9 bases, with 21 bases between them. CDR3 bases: TGCAGTGCCTGGGTGGGGGGGGCAAGTAGTGAGCAGTTCTTC. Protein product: CSAWVGGASSEQFF.